These T cell receptor beta chains were read from a single sample in a study of blood T cell repertoires in COVID-19. Some clones are missing from TCRdb's copy, which holds only in-frame ones; the method was immunoSEQ multiplex PCR. The profile shows roughly 160,000 clones, about 90% of them singletons. The specimen sequenced was PBMCs or T cells enriched from blood (not recorded which). These receptors were obtained from a woman between 50 and 59 years old who had recovered from COVID-19. CDR3s include the opening cysteine and the closing phenylalanine or tryptophan. Each record gives: D gene, J gene, CDR3 length, V gene, clone size, CDR3 protein, CDR3 DNA. D genes are given only for firm matches. The size of a clone is reported for some rows only, either as once, few or many, or as a class for expanded clones.

TRBD2 TRBJ2-2 16 TRBV27 . CASSLLLAGETGELFF TGTGCCAGCAGTTTATTGCTAGCGGGAGAAACCGGGGAGCTGTTTTTT
TRBD1 TRBJ1-4 14 TRBV28 . CASRPGTVGEKLFF TGTGCCAGCAGGCCCGGGACAGTGGGAGAAAAACTGTTTTTT
TRBD2 TRBJ2-2 15 TRBV5-4 few CASSRSGSDTGELFF TGTGCCAGCAGCCGTAGCGGGAGCGACACCGGGGAGCTGTTTTTT
. TRBJ1-2 15 TRBV24-1 . CATSDFPQGRDGYTF TGTGCCACCAGTGATTTCCCCCAGGGTAGGGATGGCTACACCTTC
TRBD1 TRBJ1-4 14 TRBV6-2/TRBV6-3 . CASSYGRGNEKLFF TGTGCCAGCAGTTACGGCAGGGGGAATGAAAAACTGTTTTTT
TRBD1 TRBJ1-6 16 TRBV7-2 . CASSLGTGVGNSPLHF TGTGCCAGCAGCCTCGGGACAGGGGTGGGCAATTCACCCCTCCACTTT
. TRBJ2-2 13 TRBV30 . CAWSPQGTGELFF TGTGCCTGGAGTCCACAGGGAACCGGGGAGCTGTTTTTT
. TRBJ1-6 15 TRBV6-5 . CASSYTGTYNSPLHF TGTGCCAGCAGTTACACAGGGACCTATAATTCACCCCTCCACTTT
TRBD1 TRBJ1-6 14 TRBV18 . CASSPGTGASPLHF TGTGCCAGCTCCCCCGGGACAGGGGCCTCACCCCTCCACTTT
. TRBJ2-1 13 TRBV5-1 . CASSLAVYSEQFF TGCGCCAGCAGCTTGGCGGTCTACAGTGAGCAGTTCTTC
TRBD2 TRBJ2-1 17 TRBV4-1 once CASSQDGSGSSDNEQFF TGCGCCAGCAGCCAGGACGGTAGCGGGAGCAGCGACAATGAGCAGTTCTTC
TRBD2 TRBJ2-1 17 TRBV3-1/TRBV3-2 . CASSQDTASGRTDEQFF TGTGCCAGCAGCCAAGACACCGCTAGCGGGAGGACGGATGAGCAGTTCTTC
. TRBJ1-4 14 TRBV29-1 . CSVWDTATNEKLFF TGCAGCGTCTGGGACACAGCAACTAATGAAAAACTGTTTTTT
. TRBJ1-2 13 TRBV7-8 . CASSLSVNYGYTF TGTGCCAGCAGCTTGAGTGTTAACTATGGCTACACCTTC
. TRBJ2-1 15 TRBV3-1/TRBV3-2 once CASSQESVAYNEQFF TGTGCCAGCAGCCAAGAGAGCGTGGCCTACAATGAGCAGTTCTTC
. TRBJ2-2 18 TRBV19 . CASSIGGRGKKYTGELFF TGTGCCAGTAGTATAGGCGGCAGGGGAAAGAAATACACCGGGGAGCTGTTTTTT